The present entry profiles one T cell receptor (beta chain) with its context. TCRdb reworked the 5' RACE reads into one entry per CDR3 protein, no DNA. With a few hundred thousand distinct CDR3 sequences in the sample, the ten largest clones hold 2.6%. This entry belongs to a study of monozygotic twins with inflammatory bowel disease. The CDR3 runs to 16 residues. Germline V gene data show CDR1 as MDHEN and CDR2 as SYDVKM. This sequence joins TRBV28 and TRBJ1-5; no DNA is available, so the TRBD1 call from TCRdb remains unchecked. The clonotype originates from a human donor with ulcerative colitis or Crohn's disease, or a healthy co-twin of an affected twin (not recorded which). Sequencing input: blood. The CDR3 protein is CASTLTGSYSNQPQHF.